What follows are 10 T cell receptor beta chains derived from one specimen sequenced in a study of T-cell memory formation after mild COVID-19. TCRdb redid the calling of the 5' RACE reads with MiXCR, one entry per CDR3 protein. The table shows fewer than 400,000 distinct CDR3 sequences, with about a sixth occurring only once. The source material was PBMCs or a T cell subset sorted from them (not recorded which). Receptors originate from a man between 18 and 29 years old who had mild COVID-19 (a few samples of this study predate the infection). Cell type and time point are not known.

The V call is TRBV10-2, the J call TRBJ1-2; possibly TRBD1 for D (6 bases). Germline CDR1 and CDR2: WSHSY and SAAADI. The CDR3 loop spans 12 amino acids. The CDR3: CASGGRVYGYTF. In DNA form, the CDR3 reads TGCGCTTCGGGGGGGCGCGTCTATGGCTACACCTTC.

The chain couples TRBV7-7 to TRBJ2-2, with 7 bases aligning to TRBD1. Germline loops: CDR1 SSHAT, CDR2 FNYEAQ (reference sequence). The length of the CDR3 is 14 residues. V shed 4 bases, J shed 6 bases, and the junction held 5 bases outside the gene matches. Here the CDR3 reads CASSSTGIAGELFF. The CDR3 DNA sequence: TGTGCCAGCAGCTCGACAGGGATCGCCGGGGAGCTGTTTTTT.

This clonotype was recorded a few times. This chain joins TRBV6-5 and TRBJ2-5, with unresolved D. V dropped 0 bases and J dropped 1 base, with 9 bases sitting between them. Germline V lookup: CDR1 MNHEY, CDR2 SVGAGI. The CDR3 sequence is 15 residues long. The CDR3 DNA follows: TGTGCCAGCAGTTACTCGATCAGCTTCCAAGAGACCCAGTACTTC. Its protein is CASSYSISFQETQYF.

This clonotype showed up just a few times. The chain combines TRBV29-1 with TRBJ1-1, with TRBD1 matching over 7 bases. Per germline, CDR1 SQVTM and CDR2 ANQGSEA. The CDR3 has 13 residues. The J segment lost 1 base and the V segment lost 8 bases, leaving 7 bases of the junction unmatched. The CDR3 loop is CSYKGAANTEAFF. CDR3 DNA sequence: TGCAGCTATAAGGGGGCTGCGAACACTGAAGCTTTCTTT.

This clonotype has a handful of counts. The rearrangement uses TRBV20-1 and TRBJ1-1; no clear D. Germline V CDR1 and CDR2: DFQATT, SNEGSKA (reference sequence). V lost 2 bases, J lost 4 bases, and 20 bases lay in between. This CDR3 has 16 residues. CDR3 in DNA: TGCAGTGCTAGATTGCAGCAGAGTCGGATGAGCACTGAAGCTTTCTTT. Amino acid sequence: CSARLQQSRMSTEAFF.

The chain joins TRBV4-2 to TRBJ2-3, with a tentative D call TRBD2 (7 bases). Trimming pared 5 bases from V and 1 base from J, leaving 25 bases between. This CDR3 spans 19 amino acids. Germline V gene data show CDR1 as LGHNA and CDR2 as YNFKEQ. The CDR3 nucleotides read TGTGCCAGCAGCGGAGGGGTGGCGGGGGCCCCGAGTGGCACAGATACGCAGTATTTT. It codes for CASSGGVAGAPSGTDTQYF.

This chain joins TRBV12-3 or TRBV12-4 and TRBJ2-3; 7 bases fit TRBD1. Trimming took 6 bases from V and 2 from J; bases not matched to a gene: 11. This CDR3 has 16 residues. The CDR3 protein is CASRPGQEDHTDTQYF. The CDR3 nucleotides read TGTGCCAGCAGACCAGGACAGGAGGATCACACAGATACGCAGTATTTT.

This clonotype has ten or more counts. CDR3 sequence: CASSQGVSGGAGTQYF. The DNA for the CDR3 is TGTGCCAGCAGCCAAGGGGTCAGCGGGGGGGCCGGTACGCAGTATTTT. The rearrangement joins TRBV3-1 to TRBJ2-3; the match to TRBD2 covers 10 bases. The CDR3 is 16 amino acids. Per the germline V gene, CDR1 is LGHDT and CDR2 is YNNKEL (reference sequence). Trimming at V came to 1 base and at J to 8 bases, leaving 9 bases not matched to a gene.

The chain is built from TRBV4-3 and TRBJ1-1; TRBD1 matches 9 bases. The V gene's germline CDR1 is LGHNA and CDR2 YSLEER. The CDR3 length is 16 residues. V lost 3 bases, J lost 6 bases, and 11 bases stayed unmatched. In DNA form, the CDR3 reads TGCGCCAGCAGCCACTTTAACAGGGGGCGCCGCGCTGAAGCTTTCTTT. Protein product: CASSHFNRGRRAEAFF.

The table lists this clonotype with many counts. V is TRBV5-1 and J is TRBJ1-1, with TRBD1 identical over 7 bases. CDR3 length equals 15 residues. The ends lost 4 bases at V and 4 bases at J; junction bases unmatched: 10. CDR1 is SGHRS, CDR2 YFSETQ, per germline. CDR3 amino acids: CASSPPRQGGTEAFF. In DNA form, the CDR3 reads TGCGCCAGCAGCCCTCCGAGACAGGGAGGCACTGAAGCTTTCTTT.